This T cell receptor beta chain stems from a study of cytotoxic CD8 clonotypes in ibrutinib-treated CLL. Only in-frame clones appear in the TCRdb table, and some are missing; sequencing was by immunoSEQ multiplex PCR. The sample carries 250,000 or so clones, less than 75% recorded once. Losses at the gene ends were 5 bases for V and 6 bases for J; bases not matched to a gene: 9. The V gene's germline CDR1 is LNHDA and CDR2 SQIVND (reference sequence). This CDR3 is 16 amino acids long. The rearrangement links TRBV19 to TRBJ2-4, with 11 bases aligning to TRBD2. The material sequenced was PBMCs, taken after 24 months of ibrutinib treatment. This clonotype was sampled from a human donor with chronic lymphocytic leukemia. This CDR3 is CASSVASTSGINIQYF. CDR3 in DNA: TGTGCCAGTAGTGTAGCCTCGACTAGCGGGATAAACATTCAGTACTTC.